This TCR beta chain was found in a study of PD-L1 blockade in urothelial cancer. Study information: At 6 weeks and at 3 weeks (second dose) after treatment start, blood was analyzed. The median number of T cells present in blood samples was approximately 130,000.

Time point given: pretreatment peripheral blood. A remark on this clone: Its antigen is as yet unknown.

The V gene's germline CDR1 is MDHEN and CDR2 SYDVKM. Germline trimming cut 4 bases from V and 1 base from J; bases unmatched to any gene: 8. The CDR3 length is 16 residues. Synthetic analogs of TCR templates were spiked into every PCR. TCRdb's copy holds only in-frame clones and misses some; the assay was immunoSEQ multiplex PCR. This sample yields 95,000 or so clones, of which around 90% are seen a single time; roughly 2% belongs to the top ten. Findings and caveats of the study: Below-median pretreatment blood TCR clonality was associated with improved progression-free and overall survival.

Sample: PBMCs, taken around atezolizumab (anti-PD-L1) treatment. The TCR sequence derives from a man aged 55-75 years with urothelial cancer. The chain carries TRBV28 and TRBJ2-5; 8 bases fit TRBD1. In nucleotides, the CDR3 is TGTGCCAGCAGTTCTCCGGGACAGGCGATCCAAGAGACCCAGTACTTC. Its protein is CASSSPGQAIQETQYF.